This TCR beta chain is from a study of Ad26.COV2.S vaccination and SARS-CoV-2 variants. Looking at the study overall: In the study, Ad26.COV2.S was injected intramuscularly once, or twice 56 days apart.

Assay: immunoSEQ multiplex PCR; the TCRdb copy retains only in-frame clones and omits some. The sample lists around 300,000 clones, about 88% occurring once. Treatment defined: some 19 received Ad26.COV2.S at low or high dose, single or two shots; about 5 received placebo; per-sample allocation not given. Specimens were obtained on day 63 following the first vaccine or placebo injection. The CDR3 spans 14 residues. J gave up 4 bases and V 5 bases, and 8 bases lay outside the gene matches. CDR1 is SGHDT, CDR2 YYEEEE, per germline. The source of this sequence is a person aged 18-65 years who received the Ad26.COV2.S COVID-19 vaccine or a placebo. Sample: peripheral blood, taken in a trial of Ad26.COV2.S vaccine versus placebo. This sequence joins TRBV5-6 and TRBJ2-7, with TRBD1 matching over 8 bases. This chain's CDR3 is CASSYGTGEYEQYF. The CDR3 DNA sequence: TGTGCCAGCAGTTACGGGACAGGTGAATACGAGCAGTACTTC.